The clone carrying this T cell receptor (beta chain) was counted only a few times. Trimming took 3 bases from V and 4 from J, leaving 4 bases between them. The CDR3 runs to 12 residues. Germline CDR1 SGHNT, CDR2 YYREEE (reference sequence). Constant-region reverse primers amplified full-length variable regions, followed by semi-nested Nested Universal Primer A PCR. MiXCR was run by TCRdb on the 5' RACE reads, yielding one entry per CDR3 protein. The sample records around 9,000 distinct CDR3 sequences, less than 55% being singletons. Tregs were sorted as CD4+CD25+CD127-/low cells. The sequence was obtained from a female donor with breast cancer. The genes are TRBV5-4 and TRBJ2-2, with D unresolved. Sequenced input: Tregs sorted from a lymph node. The CDR3, as DNA: TGTGCCAGCAGCTCTCGCACCGGGGAGCTGTTTTTT. Amino acid sequence: CASSSRTGELFF.